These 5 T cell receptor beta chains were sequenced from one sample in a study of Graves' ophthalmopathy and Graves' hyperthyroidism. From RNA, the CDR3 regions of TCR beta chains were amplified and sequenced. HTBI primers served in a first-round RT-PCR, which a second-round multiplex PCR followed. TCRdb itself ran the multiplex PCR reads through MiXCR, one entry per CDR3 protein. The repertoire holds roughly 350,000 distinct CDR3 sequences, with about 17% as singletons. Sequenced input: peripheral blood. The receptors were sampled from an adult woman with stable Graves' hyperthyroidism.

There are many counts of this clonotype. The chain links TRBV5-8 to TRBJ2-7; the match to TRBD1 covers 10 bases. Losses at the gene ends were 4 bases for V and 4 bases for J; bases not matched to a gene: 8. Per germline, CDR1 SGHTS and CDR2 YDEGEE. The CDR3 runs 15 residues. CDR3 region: CASSPLTGGGYEQYF. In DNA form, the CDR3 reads TGTGCCAGCAGCCCACTGACAGGGGGCGGTTACGAGCAGTACTTC.

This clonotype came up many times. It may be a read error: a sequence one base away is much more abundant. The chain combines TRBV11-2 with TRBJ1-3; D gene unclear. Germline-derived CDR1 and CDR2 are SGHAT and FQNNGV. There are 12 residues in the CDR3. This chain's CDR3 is CASSFLGSTIYF. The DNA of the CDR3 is TGTGCCAGCAGCTTCCTGGGAAGCACCATATATTTT.

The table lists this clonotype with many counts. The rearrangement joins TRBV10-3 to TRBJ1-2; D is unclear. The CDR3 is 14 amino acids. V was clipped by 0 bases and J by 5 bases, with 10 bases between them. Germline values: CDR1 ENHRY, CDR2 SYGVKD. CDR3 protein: CAISESIERYGYTF. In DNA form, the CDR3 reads TGTGCCATCAGTGAGTCGATAGAGCGGTATGGCTACACCTTC.

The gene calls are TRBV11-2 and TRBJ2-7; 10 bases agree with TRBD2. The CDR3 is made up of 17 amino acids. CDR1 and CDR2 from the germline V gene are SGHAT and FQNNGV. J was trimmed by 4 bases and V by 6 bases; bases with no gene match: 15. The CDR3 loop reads CASRGAGGRSIEYEQYF. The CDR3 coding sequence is TGTGCCAGCAGAGGAGCGGGAGGGAGATCTATAGAATACGAGCAGTACTTC. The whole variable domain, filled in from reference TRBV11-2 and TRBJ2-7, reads EAGVAQSPRYKIIEKRQSVAFWCNPISGHATLYWYQQILGQGPKLLIQFQNNGVVDDSQLPKDRFSAERLKGVDSTLKIQPAKLEDSAVYLCASRGAGGRSIEYEQYFGPGTRLTVT.

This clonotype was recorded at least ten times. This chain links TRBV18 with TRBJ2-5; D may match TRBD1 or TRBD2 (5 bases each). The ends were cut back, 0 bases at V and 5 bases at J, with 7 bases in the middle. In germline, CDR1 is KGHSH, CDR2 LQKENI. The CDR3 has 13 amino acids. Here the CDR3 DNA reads TGTGCCAGCTCACCACCGGGGGAGGAGACCCAGTACTTC. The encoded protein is CASSPPGEETQYF.